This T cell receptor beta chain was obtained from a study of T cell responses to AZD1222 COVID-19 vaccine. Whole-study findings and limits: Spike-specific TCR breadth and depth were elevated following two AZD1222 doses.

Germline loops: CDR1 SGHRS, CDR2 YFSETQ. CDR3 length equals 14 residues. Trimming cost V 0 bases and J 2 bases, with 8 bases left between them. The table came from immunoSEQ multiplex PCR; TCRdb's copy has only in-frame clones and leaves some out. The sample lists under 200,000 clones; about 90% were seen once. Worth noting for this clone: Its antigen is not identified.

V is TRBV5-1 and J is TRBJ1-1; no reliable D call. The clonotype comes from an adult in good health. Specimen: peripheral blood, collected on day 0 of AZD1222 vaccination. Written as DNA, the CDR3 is TGCGCCAGCAGCTTGGATCCGGGAAACACTGAAGCTTTCTTT. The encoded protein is CASSLDPGNTEAFF. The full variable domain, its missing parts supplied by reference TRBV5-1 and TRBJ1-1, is KAGVTQTPRYLIKTRGQQVTLSCSPISGHRSVSWYQQTPGQGLQFLFEYFSETQRNKGNFPGRFSGRQFSNSRSEMNVSTLELGDSALYLCASSLDPGNTEAFFGQGTRLTVV.